This is a list of T cell receptor beta chains from one sample in a study of blood T cell repertoires in COVID-19. Profiled with immunoSEQ multiplex PCR; TCRdb holds only in-frame clones, not every one. This table holds under 200,000 clones, approximately 85% found once. The sample comprised peripheral blood. The receptors shown here come from a woman older than 75 with acute or convalescent COVID-19. Each CDR3 is given with its conserved first and last residue. D genes are given only for firm matches. Not all rows give a size; the values are once, few, many and, for expanded clones, a class.

v_call,d_call,j_call,clone_size,cdr3_aa,cdr3_nt
TRBV5-5,-,TRBJ1-5,-,CASSREGVQPQHF,TGTGCCAGCAGCCGAGAAGGGGTTCAGCCCCAGCATTTT
TRBV7-2,-,TRBJ2-1,-,CASSSPPGVYNEQFF,TGTGCCAGCAGCTCCCCGCCCGGGGTGTACAATGAGCAGTTCTTC
TRBV7-8,-,TRBJ2-2,-,CASSPLANTGELFF,TGTGCCAGCAGCCCCCTCGCGAACACCGGGGAGCTGTTTTTT
TRBV2,-,TRBJ2-2,once,CASSEWGWGNTGELFF,TGTGCCAGCAGTGAATGGGGCTGGGGTAACACCGGGGAGCTGTTTTTT
TRBV6-1,-,TRBJ1-4,-,CASSEMGPGELFF,TGTGCCAGCAGTGAAATGGGTCCCGGGGAACTGTTTTTT
TRBV5-6,-,TRBJ1-2,-,CASSYRTYGYTF,TGTGCCAGCAGCTACAGAACCTATGGCTACACCTTC
TRBV4-1,-,TRBJ1-6,-,CASSRTGQENSPLHF,TGCGCCAGCAGCCGAACCGGACAAGAGAATTCACCCCTCCACTTT
TRBV3-1/TRBV3-2,TRBD1,TRBJ2-4,-,CASSLRDSKNIQYF,TGTGCCAGCAGCCTCCGGGACAGCAAAAACATTCAGTACTTC
TRBV21-1,-,TRBJ2-7,-,CASSKDRSYEQYF,TGTGCCAGCAGCAAAGACAGATCCTACGAGCAGTACTTC
TRBV5-6,TRBD1,TRBJ2-6,-,CASASGTGSGGANVLTF,TGTGCCAGCGCCTCCGGGACAGGGTCGGGAGGGGCCAACGTCCTGACTTTC
TRBV6-5,-,TRBJ1-1,-,CASSRGRDTEAFF,TGTGCCAGCAGTAGGGGAAGGGACACTGAAGCTTTCTTT
TRBV19,-,TRBJ2-1,few,CASSIAAGQYLEQFF,TGTGCCAGTAGTATAGCTGCCGGACAGTACCTAGAGCAGTTCTTC
TRBV5-1,-,TRBJ1-6,few,CASSQDGMTHSPLHF,TGCGCCAGCAGCCAGGACGGGATGACCCATTCACCCCTCCACTTT
TRBV16,TRBD1,TRBJ1-1,-,CASSPYRGRGTEAFF,TGTGCCAGCAGCCCATACAGGGGGCGAGGCACTGAAGCTTTCTTT
TRBV10-3,TRBD1,TRBJ1-2,-,CAITPTGDANYGYTF,TGTGCCATCACCCCGACAGGGGACGCTAACTATGGCTACACCTTC
TRBV15,-,TRBJ2-1,once,CATRIYLANEQFF,TGTGCCACCAGAATCTACCTAGCCAATGAGCAGTTCTTC
TRBV19,TRBD2,TRBJ2-7,-,CASSLRGSGSSYEQYF,TGTGCCAGTAGTCTCCGAGGAAGCGGGAGCTCCTACGAGCAGTACTTC
TRBV6-5,-,TRBJ2-1,-,CASTRGAPLYNEQFF,TGTGCCAGCACGCGCGGCGCCCCCCTCTACAATGAGCAGTTCTTC
TRBV5-1,TRBD1,TRBJ2-7,few,CASSAGTDKMQYF,TGCGCCAGCAGCGCCGGGACAGACAAGATGCAGTACTTC
TRBV7-8,TRBD1,TRBJ2-7,-,CASSPRSGDRVGEQYF,TGTGCCAGCAGCCCCAGGTCCGGCGACAGGGTGGGAGAGCAGTACTTC